The following is a TCR beta chain sequence with its context. Its target is unknown. The record originates from a study of blood T cells in healthy people across ages. Study-level findings and limits: It was found that TCR beta diversity correlated strongly with the percentage of naive T cells.

V lost 4 bases and J lost 1, with 17 bases in between. The CDR3 has 17 amino acids. Germline lookup yields CDR1 KGHDR and CDR2 SFDVKD. Primers used in a second PCR of roughly 7 to 12 cycles were a sample-barcoded 5' primer and a J-beta primer mix. The template-switch adaptor was a 5' adaptor with 12 random nucleotides. It tagged each cDNA molecule. From the 5' RACE reads, TCRdb called clonotypes with MiXCR, one entry per CDR3 protein. The sample has approximately 1,000,000 distinct CDR3 sequences, around two fifths seen once. Sample donors were healthy Caucasian individuals that came from Russia, aged roughly 6 to 95. Every donor contributed roughly 11 milliliters of peripheral blood by blood draw.

This sequence originates from a man younger than 30 in good health. V gene TRBV24-1 combines with J gene TRBJ2-3; maybe TRBD1 (6 bases). Specimen: blood. CDR3 in amino acids: CATSESDHWTGTDTQYF. CDR3 DNA: TGTGCCACCAGTGAATCGGATCATTGGACAGGCACAGATACGCAGTATTTT.